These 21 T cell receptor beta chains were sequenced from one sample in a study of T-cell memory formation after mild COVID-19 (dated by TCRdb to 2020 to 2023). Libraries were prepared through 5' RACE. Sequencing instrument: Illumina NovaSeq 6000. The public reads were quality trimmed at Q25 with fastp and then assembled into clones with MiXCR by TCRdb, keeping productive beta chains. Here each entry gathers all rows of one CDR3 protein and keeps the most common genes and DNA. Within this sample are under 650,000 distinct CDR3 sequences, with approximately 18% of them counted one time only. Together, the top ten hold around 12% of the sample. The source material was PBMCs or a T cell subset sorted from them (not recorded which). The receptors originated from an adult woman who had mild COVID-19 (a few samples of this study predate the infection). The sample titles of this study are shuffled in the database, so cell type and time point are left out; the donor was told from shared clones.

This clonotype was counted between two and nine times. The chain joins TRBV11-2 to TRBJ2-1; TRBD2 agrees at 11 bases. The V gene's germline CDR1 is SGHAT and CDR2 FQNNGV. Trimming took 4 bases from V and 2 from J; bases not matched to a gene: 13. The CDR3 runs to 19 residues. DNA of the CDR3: TGTGCCAGCAGCTCGAGCCCCGGGACTAGCGGAATGACCTACAATGAGCAGTTCTTC. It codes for CASSSSPGTSGMTYNEQFF.

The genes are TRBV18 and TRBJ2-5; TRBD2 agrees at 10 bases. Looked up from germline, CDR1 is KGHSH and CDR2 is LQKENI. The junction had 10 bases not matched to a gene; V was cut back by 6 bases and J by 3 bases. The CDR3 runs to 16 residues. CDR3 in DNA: TGTGCCAGCTCCCCTATGAGGCTAGCGGGAGAAGAGACCCAGTACTTC. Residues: CASSPMRLAGEETQYF. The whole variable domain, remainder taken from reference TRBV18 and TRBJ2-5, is NAGVMQNPRHLVRRRGQEARLRCSPMKGHSHVYWYRQLPEEGLKFMVYLQKENIIDESGMPKERFSAEFPKEGPSILRIQQVVRGDSAAYFCASSPMRLAGEETQYFGPGTRLLVL.

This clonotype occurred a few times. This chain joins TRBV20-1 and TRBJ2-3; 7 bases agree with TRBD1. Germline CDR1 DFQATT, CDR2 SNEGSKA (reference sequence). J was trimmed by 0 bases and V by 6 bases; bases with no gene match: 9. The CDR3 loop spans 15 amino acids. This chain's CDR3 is CSASRRDRSTDTQYF. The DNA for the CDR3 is TGCAGTGCCAGTAGAAGGGACAGAAGCACAGATACGCAGTATTTT.

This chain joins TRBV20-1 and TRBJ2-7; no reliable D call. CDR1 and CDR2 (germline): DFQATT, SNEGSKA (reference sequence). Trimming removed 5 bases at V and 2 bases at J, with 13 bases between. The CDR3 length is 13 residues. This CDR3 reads CSAWPSHTYEQYF. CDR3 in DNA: TGCAGTGCTTGGCCCAGCCATACCTACGAGCAGTACTTC.

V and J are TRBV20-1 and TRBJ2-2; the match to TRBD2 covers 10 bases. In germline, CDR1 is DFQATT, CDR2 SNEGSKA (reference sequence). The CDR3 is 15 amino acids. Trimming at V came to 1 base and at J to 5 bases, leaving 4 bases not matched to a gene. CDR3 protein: CSARVAGGGTGELFF. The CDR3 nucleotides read TGCAGTGCTAGAGTAGCGGGAGGAGGGACCGGGGAGCTGTTTTTT.

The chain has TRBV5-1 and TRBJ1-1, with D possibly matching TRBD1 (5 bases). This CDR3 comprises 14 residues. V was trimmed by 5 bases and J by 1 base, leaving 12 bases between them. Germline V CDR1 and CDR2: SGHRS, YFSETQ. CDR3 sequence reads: CASRPGPQNTEAFF. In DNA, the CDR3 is TGCGCCAGCAGGCCGGGACCGCAGAACACTGAAGCTTTCTTT. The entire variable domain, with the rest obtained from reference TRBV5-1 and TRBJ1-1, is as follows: KAGVTQTPRYLIKTRGQQVTLSCSPISGHRSVSWYQQTPGQGLQFLFEYFSETQRNKGNFPGRFSGRQFSNSRSEMNVSTLELGDSALYLCASRPGPQNTEAFFGQGTRLTVV.

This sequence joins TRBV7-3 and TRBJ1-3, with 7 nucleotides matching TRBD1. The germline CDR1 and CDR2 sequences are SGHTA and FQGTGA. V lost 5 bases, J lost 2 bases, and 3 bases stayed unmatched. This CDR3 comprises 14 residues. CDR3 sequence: CASSPGTAGNTIYF. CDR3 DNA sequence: TGTGCCAGCAGCCCGGGGACAGCTGGAAACACCATATATTTT.

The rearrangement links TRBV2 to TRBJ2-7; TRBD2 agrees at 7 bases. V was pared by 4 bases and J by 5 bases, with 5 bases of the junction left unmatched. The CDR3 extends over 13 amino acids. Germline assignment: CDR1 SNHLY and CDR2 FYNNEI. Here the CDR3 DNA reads TGTGCCAGCAGTGCGCGACTAGCCCACGAGCAGTACTTC. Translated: CASSARLAHEQYF.

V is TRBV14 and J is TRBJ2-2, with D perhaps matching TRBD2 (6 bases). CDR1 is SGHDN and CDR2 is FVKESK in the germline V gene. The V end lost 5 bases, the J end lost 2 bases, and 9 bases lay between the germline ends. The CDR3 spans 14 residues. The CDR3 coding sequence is TGTGCCAGCAGCAGGGACTTCAACACCGGGGAGCTGTTTTTT. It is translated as CASSRDFNTGELFF.

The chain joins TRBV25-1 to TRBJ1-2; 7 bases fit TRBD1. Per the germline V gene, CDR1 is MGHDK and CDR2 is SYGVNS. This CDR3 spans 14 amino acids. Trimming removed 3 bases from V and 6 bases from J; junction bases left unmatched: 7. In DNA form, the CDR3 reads TGTGCCAGCAGTGATCTAGACAGGGCTGATGGCTACACCTTC. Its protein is CASSDLDRADGYTF.

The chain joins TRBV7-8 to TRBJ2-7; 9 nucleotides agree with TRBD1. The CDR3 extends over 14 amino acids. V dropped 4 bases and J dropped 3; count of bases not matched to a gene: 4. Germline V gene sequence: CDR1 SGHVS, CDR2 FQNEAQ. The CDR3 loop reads CASSWTGVGYEQYF. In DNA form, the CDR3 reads TGTGCCAGCAGCTGGACAGGGGTCGGCTACGAGCAGTACTTC.

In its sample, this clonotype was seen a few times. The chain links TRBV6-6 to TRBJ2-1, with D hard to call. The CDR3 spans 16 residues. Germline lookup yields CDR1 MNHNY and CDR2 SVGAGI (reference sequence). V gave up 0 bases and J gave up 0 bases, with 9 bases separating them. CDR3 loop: CASSYSSASSYNEQFF. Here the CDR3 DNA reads TGTGCCAGCAGTTACTCGTCTGCCAGCTCCTACAATGAGCAGTTCTTC.

CDR3 sequence (DNA): TGTGCCAGCAGTTACGGGATAGCGGGAGGCGCATCCTACGAGCAGTACTTC. It specifies CASSYGIAGGASYEQYF. The chain recombines TRBV6-2 or TRBV6-3 with TRBJ2-7; TRBD2 matches at 10 bases. The CDR3 length is 17 residues. Trimming cost V 2 bases and J 1 base; bases outside gene matches: 8. From germline, CDR1 is MNHEY and CDR2 SVGEGT.

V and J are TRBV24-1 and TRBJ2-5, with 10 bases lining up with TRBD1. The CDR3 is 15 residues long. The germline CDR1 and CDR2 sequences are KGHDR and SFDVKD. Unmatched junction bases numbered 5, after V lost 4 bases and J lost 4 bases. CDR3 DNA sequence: TGTGCCACCAGTGACAGGGGACAGGGGCTAGAGACCCAGTACTTC. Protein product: CATSDRGQGLETQYF.

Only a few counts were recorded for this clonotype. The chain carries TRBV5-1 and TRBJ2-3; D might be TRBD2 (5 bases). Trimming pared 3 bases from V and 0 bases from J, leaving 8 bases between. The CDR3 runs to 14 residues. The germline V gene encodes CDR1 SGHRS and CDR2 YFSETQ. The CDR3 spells CASSWGVSTDTQYF. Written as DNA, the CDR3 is TGCGCCAGCAGCTGGGGAGTGAGCACAGATACGCAGTATTTT.

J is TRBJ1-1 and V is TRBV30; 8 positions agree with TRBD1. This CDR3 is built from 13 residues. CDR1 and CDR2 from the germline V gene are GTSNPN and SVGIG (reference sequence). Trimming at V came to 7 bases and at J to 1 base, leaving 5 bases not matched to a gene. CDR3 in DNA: TGTGCCTCACTGGGACAGGCGAACACTGAAGCTTTCTTT. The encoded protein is CASLGQANTEAFF.

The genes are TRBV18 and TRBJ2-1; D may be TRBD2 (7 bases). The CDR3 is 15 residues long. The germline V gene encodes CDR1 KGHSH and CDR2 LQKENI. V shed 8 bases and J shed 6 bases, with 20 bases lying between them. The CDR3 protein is CASGLAAGGPNEQFF. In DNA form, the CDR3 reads TGTGCCAGCGGGCTAGCGGCCGGGGGGCCCAATGAGCAGTTCTTC.

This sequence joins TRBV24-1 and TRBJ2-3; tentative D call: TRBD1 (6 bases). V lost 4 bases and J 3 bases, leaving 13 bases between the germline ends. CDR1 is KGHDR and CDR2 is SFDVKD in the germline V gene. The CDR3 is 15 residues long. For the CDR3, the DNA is TGTGCCACCAGTGAGAACCCGGACAGAACAGATACGCAGTATTTT. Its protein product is CATSENPDRTDTQYF.

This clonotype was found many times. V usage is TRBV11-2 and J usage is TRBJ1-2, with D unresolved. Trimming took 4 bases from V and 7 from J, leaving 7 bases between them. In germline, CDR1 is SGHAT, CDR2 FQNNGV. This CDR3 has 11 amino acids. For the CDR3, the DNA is TGTGCCAGCAGCTCCCGGGGTGGCTACACCTTC. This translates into CASSSRGGYTF.

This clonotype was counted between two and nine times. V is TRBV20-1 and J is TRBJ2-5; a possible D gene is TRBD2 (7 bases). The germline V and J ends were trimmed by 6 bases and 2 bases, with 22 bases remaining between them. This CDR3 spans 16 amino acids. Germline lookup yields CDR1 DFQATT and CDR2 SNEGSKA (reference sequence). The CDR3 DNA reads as TGCAGTGCCCCGCGGGGGCGCGACAAGATACAAGAGACCCAGTACTTC. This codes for CSAPRGRDKIQETQYF.

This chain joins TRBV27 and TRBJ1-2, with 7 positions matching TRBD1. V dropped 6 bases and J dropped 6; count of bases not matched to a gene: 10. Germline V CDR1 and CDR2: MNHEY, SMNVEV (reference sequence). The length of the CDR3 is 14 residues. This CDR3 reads CASRARQGLNGYTF. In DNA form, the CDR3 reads TGTGCCAGCAGAGCCAGACAGGGACTAAATGGCTACACCTTC.